This is a list of T cell receptor beta chains from one sample in a study of shared clonotypes between healthy human individuals. Method: immunoSEQ multiplex PCR; TCRdb's copy keeps in-frame clones and lacks some. The sample has over 400,000 clones; approximately 95% are singletons. Sequencing was performed on naive CD4+ T cells sorted from blood. The receptors were gathered from a young woman in good health. CDR3s include the opening cysteine and the closing phenylalanine or tryptophan. A D gene is named only where the DNA matches it firmly. Clone size is stated in some rows and not others, as once, few, many or a class when expanded.

clone size: .; V gene: TRBV2; J gene: TRBJ1-2; D gene: .; CDR3 DNA: TGTGCCAGCAGTGATGGAGGGAACTCCTATGGCTACACCTTC; CDR3 protein: CASSDGGNSYGYTF
clone size: .; V gene: TRBV6-6; J gene: TRBJ1-2; D gene: TRBD1; CDR3 DNA: TGTGCCAGCAGTTACTCGGGACAGGACCGAAGTGGCTACACCTTC; CDR3 protein: CASSYSGQDRSGYTF
clone size: .; V gene: TRBV4-1; J gene: TRBJ1-2; D gene: .; CDR3 DNA: TGCGCCAGCAGCGATATGTCAGTTTATGGCTACACCTTC; CDR3 protein: CASSDMSVYGYTF
clone size: .; V gene: TRBV19; J gene: TRBJ1-1; D gene: .; CDR3 DNA: TGTGCCAGTAGTATGGGTAGGTGGGGGCTTGCGACTGAAGCTTTCTTT; CDR3 protein: CASSMGRWGLATEAFF
clone size: .; V gene: TRBV28; J gene: TRBJ2-6; D gene: .; CDR3 DNA: TGTGCCAGCAGTTTTCTCTCTGGGGCCAACGTCCTGACTTTC; CDR3 protein: CASSFLSGANVLTF
clone size: .; V gene: TRBV5-1; J gene: TRBJ2-7; D gene: TRBD1; CDR3 DNA: TGCGCCAGCAGCCCCGGGACAGGGTTCTACGAGCAGTACTTC; CDR3 protein: CASSPGTGFYEQYF
clone size: .; V gene: TRBV5-4; J gene: TRBJ1-3; D gene: .; CDR3 DNA: TGTGCCAGCAGCGGCGACAGGAGCTCTGGAAACACCATATATTTT; CDR3 protein: CASSGDRSSGNTIYF
clone size: .; V gene: TRBV30; J gene: TRBJ2-7; D gene: .; CDR3 DNA: TGTGCTGGGGGGAAGCGGACCTACGAGCAGTACTTC; CDR3 protein: CAGGKRTYEQYF
clone size: .; V gene: TRBV5-1; J gene: TRBJ2-7; D gene: TRBD2; CDR3 DNA: TGCGCCAGCAGCCAGACTAGCGGAGGTACCTACGAGCAGTACTTC; CDR3 protein: CASSQTSGGTYEQYF
clone size: .; V gene: TRBV6-5; J gene: TRBJ1-1; D gene: .; CDR3 DNA: TGTGCCAGCAGACATGCACAGGGTCGCGGAGCTTTCTTT; CDR3 protein: CASRHAQGRGAFF
clone size: .; V gene: TRBV4-1; J gene: TRBJ2-7; D gene: .; CDR3 DNA: TGCGCCAGCAGCCAAGAATTGAGGGGGATCTTCTACGAGCAGTACTTC; CDR3 protein: CASSQELRGIFYEQYF
clone size: .; V gene: TRBV18; J gene: TRBJ1-5; D gene: .; CDR3 DNA: TGTGCCAGCTCACCAGAGAATCAGCCCCAGCATTTT; CDR3 protein: CASSPENQPQHF
clone size: .; V gene: TRBV10-2; J gene: TRBJ2-5; D gene: TRBD1; CDR3 DNA: TGCGCCAGCAACTACAGGGGGCCGGGAGAGACCCAGTACTTC; CDR3 protein: CASNYRGPGETQYF
clone size: .; V gene: TRBV6-1; J gene: TRBJ1-1; D gene: .; CDR3 DNA: TGTGCCAGCAGTCCGCGAAGGGATGAAGCTTTCTTT; CDR3 protein: CASSPRRDEAFF
clone size: .; V gene: TRBV6-1; J gene: TRBJ1-1; D gene: .; CDR3 DNA: TGTGCCAGCAGTGATTGGCAGGGAAAAACTGAAGCTTTCTTT; CDR3 protein: CASSDWQGKTEAFF
clone size: .; V gene: TRBV27; J gene: TRBJ2-7; D gene: .; CDR3 DNA: TGTGCCAGCAGCCGGGGTGACGAGCAGTACTTC; CDR3 protein: CASSRGDEQYF
clone size: once; V gene: TRBV5-4; J gene: TRBJ2-7; D gene: TRBD2; CDR3 DNA: TGTGCCAGCAGCTTAGCGGGAGGGGATTACGAGCAGTACTTC; CDR3 protein: CASSLAGGDYEQYF
clone size: once; V gene: TRBV28; J gene: TRBJ2-2; D gene: .; CDR3 DNA: TGTGCCAGCAGTTTACCCGGTGAAATCACCGGGGAGCTGTTTTTT; CDR3 protein: CASSLPGEITGELFF
clone size: .; V gene: TRBV28; J gene: TRBJ2-1; D gene: TRBD2; CDR3 DNA: TGTGCCAGCAGTAGGAGCGGGACCTACAATGAGCAGTTCTTC; CDR3 protein: CASSRSGTYNEQFF
clone size: .; V gene: TRBV19; J gene: TRBJ1-5; D gene: .; CDR3 DNA: TGTGCCAGTAGTTCAGGAACGGGCAATCAGCCCCAGCATTTT; CDR3 protein: CASSSGTGNQPQHF
clone size: .; V gene: TRBV28; J gene: TRBJ2-4; D gene: .; CDR3 DNA: TGTGCCAGCAGACTCACCCGGGACTCGAAAGCCAAAAACATTCAGTACTTC; CDR3 protein: CASRLTRDSKAKNIQYF
clone size: .; V gene: TRBV5-1; J gene: TRBJ1-1; D gene: TRBD1; CDR3 DNA: TGCGCCAGCAGTTCCGGGACAGCCGCGTTGGACACTGAAGCTTTCTTT; CDR3 protein: CASSSGTAALDTEAFF
clone size: .; V gene: TRBV7-2; J gene: TRBJ2-3; D gene: .; CDR3 DNA: TGTGCCAGCAGCTTTTCGGTCGGGAGCACCCCCAGCACGCAGTATTTT; CDR3 protein: CASSFSVGSTPSTQYF
clone size: .; V gene: TRBV11-2; J gene: TRBJ1-5; D gene: .; CDR3 DNA: TGTGCCAGCAGCTTAGGTAGGGGTTTCGGTCAGCCCCAGCATTTT; CDR3 protein: CASSLGRGFGQPQHF
clone size: .; V gene: TRBV5-1; J gene: TRBJ2-2; D gene: .; CDR3 DNA: TGCGCCAGCAGCTTGGGGTTCGGTAGCGGGAACACCGGGGAGCTGTTTTTT; CDR3 protein: CASSLGFGSGNTGELFF
clone size: .; V gene: TRBV5-1; J gene: TRBJ1-2; D gene: .; CDR3 DNA: TGCGCCAGCAGCGTTAATACAGGGACGTACGGCTACACCTTC; CDR3 protein: CASSVNTGTYGYTF
clone size: .; V gene: TRBV7-9; J gene: TRBJ2-7; D gene: .; CDR3 DNA: TGTGCCAGCAGCTTGGACGGCAGAGAGCAGTACTTC; CDR3 protein: CASSLDGREQYF
clone size: .; V gene: TRBV19; J gene: TRBJ1-3; D gene: .; CDR3 DNA: TGTGCCAGTAGTAACCCGGGAAGCTCTGGAAACACCATATATTTT; CDR3 protein: CASSNPGSSGNTIYF
clone size: .; V gene: TRBV7-2; J gene: TRBJ2-7; D gene: .; CDR3 DNA: TGTGCCAGCAGCTCGGGGGGCAGGGGAAGGGAGCAGTACTTC; CDR3 protein: CASSSGGRGREQYF
clone size: .; V gene: TRBV19; J gene: TRBJ2-3; D gene: .; CDR3 DNA: TGTGCCAGTAAGTCAACCCGGAGTTGGGCCCCAGATACGCAGTATTTT; CDR3 protein: CASKSTRSWAPDTQYF
clone size: .; V gene: TRBV28; J gene: TRBJ2-3; D gene: .; CDR3 DNA: TGTGCCGCCCAGGGCGGGGCCTCAGATACGCAGTATTTT; CDR3 protein: CAAQGGASDTQYF
clone size: .; V gene: TRBV21-1; J gene: TRBJ1-2; D gene: .; CDR3 DNA: TGTGCCAGCAGCAAATATCGGGGTTGTCGGGCAGGGGCGAACTATGGCTACACCTTC; CDR3 protein: CASSKYRGCRAGANYGYTF
clone size: .; V gene: TRBV28; J gene: TRBJ1-2; D gene: .; CDR3 DNA: TGTGCCAGTTTAATGGCGGCAGCTAACTATGGCTACACCTTC; CDR3 protein: CASLMAAANYGYTF
clone size: .; V gene: TRBV6-5; J gene: TRBJ2-1; D gene: TRBD2; CDR3 DNA: TGTGCCAGCAGTTATCCAGGACTAGCGGGAAAGAATGAGCAGTTCTTC; CDR3 protein: CASSYPGLAGKNEQFF
clone size: once; V gene: TRBV5-1; J gene: TRBJ2-7; D gene: TRBD2; CDR3 DNA: TGCGCCAGCAGCCCCCCGGGACTAGCGGGGGTAATGAGGGAGCAGTACTTC; CDR3 protein: CASSPPGLAGVMREQYF
clone size: .; V gene: TRBV27; J gene: TRBJ2-3; D gene: TRBD2; CDR3 DNA: TGTGCCAGCAGTTTAGCCGGGACTAGCGGGATACTCACAGATACGCAGTATTTT; CDR3 protein: CASSLAGTSGILTDTQYF